Each of the 18 T cell receptor beta chains below was sequenced from the same sample in a study of blood T cell repertoires in COVID-19. Libraries were prepared by immunoSEQ multiplex PCR; TCRdb keeps only in-frame clonotypes and omits some of them. This table holds 400,000 to 500,000 clones, 70% to 90% found once. The source material was PBMCs or T cells enriched from blood (not recorded which). The receptors shown here come from a woman younger than 35 who had been exposed to COVID-19.

The count of this clone is one. The chain uses TRBV28 and TRBJ2-7, with a tentative D call TRBD1 (6 bases). V shed 3 bases and J shed 7 bases, with 22 bases lying between them. Germline CDR1 MDHEN, CDR2 SYDVKM. The CDR3 extends over 16 amino acids. In DNA form, the CDR3 reads TGTGCCAGCAGTTTTTCTGCTAGGGGGACACTAGGGGAGCAGTACTTC. It specifies CASSFSARGTLGEQYF.

Here the CDR3 reads CASSYSRGATYEQYF. The DNA for the CDR3 is TGTGCCAGCAGTTACTCACGGGGGGCTACGTACGAGCAGTACTTC. The chain couples TRBV6-5 to TRBJ2-7; D perhaps matches TRBD2 (7 bases). Trimming left V 0 bases short and J 4 bases short, with 13 bases between. There are 15 residues in the CDR3. CDR1 and CDR2 from the germline V gene are MNHEY and SVGAGI.

The rearrangement uses TRBV28 and TRBJ2-1; 8 nucleotides align to TRBD2. Germline values: CDR1 MDHEN, CDR2 SYDVKM. V dropped 6 bases and J dropped 8; count of bases not matched to a gene: 6. The CDR3 consists of 13 residues. CDR3 in amino acids: CASSPRGGDEQFF. For the CDR3, the DNA is TGTGCCAGCAGCCCTCGGGGGGGAGATGAGCAGTTCTTC.

The chain couples TRBV6-5 to TRBJ1-1, with a weak D call TRBD1 (6 bases). Trimming shortened V by 5 bases and J by 6 bases, and 19 bases separated the two germline ends. Germline CDR1 MNHEY, CDR2 SVGAGI. The CDR3 length is 15 residues. CDR3 amino acids: CASSPTGLSMSEAFF. The CDR3 DNA reads TGTGCCAGCAGTCCCACAGGGTTGAGTATGTCTGAAGCTTTCTTT.

The V and J genes are TRBV4-2 and TRBJ1-4; perhaps TRBD1 as D (5 bases). With 4 bases removed from V and 4 bases from J, the gap between germline ends came to 10 bases. CDR1 is LGHNA, CDR2 YNFKEQ, per germline. The CDR3 is made up of 14 amino acids. The CDR3 coding sequence is TGTGCCAGCAGCCGACAGAGCCTTAATGAAAAACTGTTTTTT. Translated, it gives CASSRQSLNEKLFF.

The gene calls are TRBV6-5 and TRBJ1-6; no clear D gene. Germline V CDR1 and CDR2: MNHEY, SVGAGI. The CDR3 runs to 15 residues. Trimming took 0 bases from V and 6 from J, leaving 9 bases between them. CDR3 sequence reads: CASSYSLVSNSPLHF. The CDR3, as DNA: TGTGCCAGCAGTTACTCGCTAGTTAGTAATTCACCCCTCCACTTT.

This sequence joins TRBV6-5 and TRBJ2-4, with 7 bases identical to TRBD1. After removal of 5 bases from V and 11 bases from J, the junction contained 3 bases not matched to a gene. Looked up from germline, CDR1 is MNHEY and CDR2 is SVGAGI. The CDR3 sequence is 11 residues long. The CDR3 DNA sequence: TGTGCCAGCAGTAATGGACAGGTTCAGTACTTC. Amino acid sequence: CASSNGQVQYF.

This clone was found once. The V and J genes are TRBV6-6 and TRBJ2-3; maybe TRBD2 (6 bases). Germline lookup yields CDR1 MNHNY and CDR2 SVGAGI (reference sequence). Trimming shortened V by 7 bases and J by 4 bases, and 9 bases separated the two germline ends. CDR3 length: 12 residues. CDR3 nucleotides: TGTGCCAGCACCAGGGAGGCAGATACGCAGTATTTT. It translates to CASTREADTQYF.

The V gene is TRBV4-1, the J gene TRBJ2-7; D may be TRBD2 (5 bases). This CDR3 region has 13 residues. V was clipped by 1 base and J by 5 bases, with 9 bases between them. Germline V lookup: CDR1 MGHRA, CDR2 YSYEKL. CDR3 coding DNA: TGCGCCAGCAGCCAAGGGCAGAGGGACGAGCAGTACTTC. It translates to CASSQGQRDEQYF.

The chain employs TRBV6-1 and TRBJ1-2, with 7 positions matching TRBD1. Germline trimming cut 1 base from V and 4 bases from J; bases unmatched to any gene: 9. Germline CDR1 reads MNHNS; CDR2 reads SASEGT. The CDR3 has 16 amino acids. The CDR3 here is CASSEVKGANSYGYTF. CDR3 coding DNA: TGTGCCAGCAGTGAAGTCAAGGGGGCCAATAGCTATGGCTACACCTTC.

V usage is TRBV30 and J usage is TRBJ1-3, with D possibly being TRBD1 (5 bases). Trimming stripped 2 bases from V and 2 bases from J, with 7 bases between. CDR1 GTSNPN and CDR2 SVGIG come from the germline V gene (reference sequence). The CDR3 extends over 13 amino acids. CDR3 sequence reads: CAWSLTAGNTIYF. In nucleotides, the CDR3 is TGTGCCTGGAGTCTGACAGCTGGAAACACCATATATTTT.

The chain joins TRBV16 to TRBJ1-2, with D possibly being TRBD1 (5 bases). CDR1 is KGHSY, CDR2 FQNENV, per germline. The CDR3 is made up of 16 amino acids. V lost 0 bases and J lost 3, with 14 bases in between. In DNA form, the CDR3 reads TGTGCCAGCAGCCAATCGGGGGGTATGGCCTACTATGGCTACACCTTC. It translates to CASSQSGGMAYYGYTF.

This clone was seen once. The J gene is TRBJ2-7, the V gene TRBV23-1, with 9 bases fitting TRBD2. TRBV23-1 is an ORF, and what it does is uncertain. The CDR3 consists of 15 residues. V dropped 4 bases and J dropped 7; count of bases not matched to a gene: 11. CDR3 residues: CASSLPRTSVKEQYF. CDR3 coding DNA: TGCGCCAGCAGTCTACCCCGGACTAGCGTTAAAGAGCAGTACTTC.

This clone has more than one count but fewer than ten. The V gene is TRBV9, the J gene TRBJ1-4; D unresolved. Germline assignment: CDR1 SGDLS and CDR2 YYNGEE. Between the trimmed V and J ends, which lost 0 bases and 3 bases, there was a span of 9 bases. The CDR3 length is 15 residues. CDR3 in amino acids: CASSVDLQPNEKLFF. The CDR3, as DNA: TGTGCCAGCAGCGTAGATTTACAGCCTAATGAAAAACTGTTTTTT.

This clone was recorded a few times. V usage is TRBV30 and J usage is TRBJ1-1; no clear D. The V and J ends lost 5 bases and 1 base respectively, with 11 bases between them. The CDR3 is made up of 13 amino acids. CDR1 and CDR2 (germline): GTSNPN, SVGIG (reference sequence). The CDR3 DNA sequence: TGTGCCTGGGATTTCCAGGCGAACACTGAAGCTTTCTTT. Protein: CAWDFQANTEAFF.

This clone has a single count. This sequence joins TRBV3-1 (or the pseudogene TRBV3-2) and TRBJ2-7; 9 nucleotides agree with TRBD2. From germline, CDR1 is LGHDT and CDR2 YNNKEL (reference sequence). The V gene end was trimmed by 1 base and the J gene end by 2 bases; junction bases not matched to a gene: 6. This CDR3 is built from 16 residues. The CDR3 spells CASSQAGTSPAYEQYF. CDR3 nucleotide sequence: TGTGCCAGCAGCCAAGCGGGGACTAGCCCAGCCTACGAGCAGTACTTC.

The chain is built from TRBV18 and TRBJ1-2; tentative D call: TRBD1 (5 bases). There are 15 residues in the CDR3. CDR1 is KGHSH, CDR2 LQKENI, per germline. V dropped 0 bases and J dropped 0 bases, with 8 bases sitting between them. CDR3 nucleotides: TGTGCCAGCTCACCACCCGCAGGGCCTAACTATGGCTACACCTTC. Protein product: CASSPPAGPNYGYTF.

A few counts support this clone. The CDR3 sequence: CASSLGPGHRDNSPLHF. The CDR3 DNA sequence: TGTGCCAGCAGCTTAGGCCCCGGACACCGCGATAATTCACCCCTCCACTTT. The chain has TRBV13 and TRBJ1-6; tentatively, D is TRBD1 (5 bases). Trimming cost V 0 bases and J 5 bases, with 14 bases left between them. Germline CDR1 is PRHDT and CDR2 is FYEKMQ (reference sequence). This CDR3 spans 17 amino acids. Looking up the rest from reference TRBV13 and TRBJ1-6 gives the full variable domain: AAGVIQSPRHLIKEKRETATLKCYPIPRHDTVYWYQQGPGQDPQFLISFYEKMQSDKGSIPDRFSAQQFSDYHSELNMSSLELGDSALYFCASSLGPGHRDNSPLHFGNGTRLTVT.